This TCR beta chain originates from a study of human T cells and chemical hapten exposure. Study as a whole: Patients, largely female, had alopecia areata, totalis or universalis. Study results and caveats: Each of the donors had alopecia, so their immune responses may not resemble those of healthy people.

TCRdb ran MiXCR on the RACE reads and lists one entry per CDR3 protein. The profile covers roughly 100,000 distinct CDR3 sequences, with about a tenth appearing a single time and approximately 1.9% taken by the ten largest. Time point in this sample: patch test 2, 6 weeks after DPC sensitization. Sample treatment: therapeutic diphenylcyclopropenone sensitization with weekly scalp DPC. Comments on this clonotype: Its antigen is undetermined.

This sequence originates from a woman aged 40 to 50 with alopecia areata. Some clones in this sample may be carry-over from other donors' samples. The material was whole blood, obtained in connection with sensitization to the hapten diphenylcyclopropenone (DPC).

CDR3 nucleotides: TGTGCCAGCAGTCCTACAGGGGCGGACACTGAAGCTTTCTTT. Its translation: CASSPTGADTEAFF. The rearrangement uses TRBV7-3 and TRBJ1-1, with 7 bases identical to TRBD1. Per germline, CDR1 SGHTA and CDR2 FQGTGA. This CDR3 is 14 amino acids long. V lost 6 bases and J lost 3; bases outside the gene matches: 7.